The 9 T cell receptor beta chains in this list originate from one sample, sequenced in a study of T-cell reconstitution after alpha-beta-depleted transplantation in children. It was with unique molecular identifiers that the TCRbeta library was prepared. One entry per CDR3 protein results from TCRdb running MiXCR on the PCR reads. Of about 420,000 distinct CDR3 sequences in the sample, around 15% were seen once. The sample here was PBMCs, mostly from graft donor cells, taken 360 days after TCRalphabeta/CD19-depleted stem cell transplant. Receptors originate from a boy younger than two who had a stem cell transplant for Wiskott-Aldrich syndrome, so the T cells may come from the graft donor.

The chain combines TRBV3-1 with TRBJ2-1; D is ambiguous. The V gene lost 2 bases and the J gene lost 7 bases, with 12 bases spanning the gap. This CDR3 is 14 amino acids long. Germline V lookup: CDR1 LGHDT, CDR2 YNNKEL (reference sequence). CDR3 DNA sequence: TGTGCCAGCAGCCAACGGAAGGATCGGAATGAGCAGTTCTTC. It codes for CASSQRKDRNEQFF.

As to this clonotype: Its ends do not fully match the called genes, so a read error is possible. This chain joins TRBV5-6 and TRBJ1-3, with D possibly TRBD1 on 5 matching bases. The CDR3 runs 12 residues. Per the germline V gene, CDR1 is SGHDT and CDR2 is YYEEEE. DNA for the CDR3: TGTGCCAGCAGCATGACCCCAGGGTCGATGTTTTTT. Protein product: CASSMTPGSMFF.

A few counts support this clonotype. The chain couples TRBV11-2 to TRBJ2-5; possible D gene TRBD2, 6 bases. Germline V CDR1 and CDR2: SGHAT, FQNNGV. The length of the CDR3 is 16 residues. The ends were cut back, 4 bases at V and 2 bases at J, with 17 bases in the middle. The CDR3 DNA follows: TGTGCCAGCAGCTCCGTATGGGGTAGCGGTCAAGAGACCCAGTACTTC. It is translated as CASSSVWGSGQETQYF. The full variable domain, completed using reference TRBV11-2 and TRBJ2-5, is EAGVAQSPRYKIIEKRQSVAFWCNPISGHATLYWYQQILGQGPKLLIQFQNNGVVDDSQLPKDRFSAERLKGVDSTLKIQPAKLEDSAVYLCASSSVWGSGQETQYFGPGTRLLVL.

This clonotype was seen only a few times. The CDR3 region has the DNA TGCAGTGCTAGAGATCGGAATTCACCCCTCCACTTT. It is translated as CSARDRNSPLHF. The chain couples TRBV20-1 to TRBJ1-6, with unresolved D. V dropped 0 bases and J dropped 7 bases, with 4 bases sitting between them. This CDR3 comprises 12 residues. The germline V gene has CDR1 DFQATT and CDR2 SNEGSKA (reference sequence).

In its sample, this clonotype was seen a few times. The chain combines TRBV3-1 with TRBJ1-2; no clear D. V lost 3 bases, J lost 7 bases, and 9 bases lay in between. Germline assignment: CDR1 LGHDT and CDR2 YNNKEL (reference sequence). The CDR3 is 12 residues long. The CDR3 bases are TGTGCCAGCAGCCATCTGACAACTGGCTACACCTTC. This encodes CASSHLTTGYTF.

The table lists this clonotype with a few counts. This chain uses TRBV19 with TRBJ1-1, with TRBD1 identical over 7 bases. CDR3 length: 14 residues. The germline V gene encodes CDR1 LNHDA and CDR2 SQIVND (reference sequence). Unmatched junction bases numbered 6, after V lost 3 bases and J lost 5 bases. The CDR3 here is CASSIHRGGTEAFF. CDR3 nucleotides: TGTGCCAGTAGTATCCACAGGGGAGGAACTGAAGCTTTCTTT.

This sequence joins TRBV20-1 and TRBJ2-7; the D is unclear. The ends were cut back, 0 bases at V and 2 bases at J, with 5 bases in the middle. This CDR3 region has 12 residues. Per the germline V gene, CDR1 is DFQATT and CDR2 is SNEGSKA (reference sequence). For the CDR3, the DNA is TGCAGTGCTAGAGAACTACCCTACGAGCAGTACTTC. Translating it yields CSARELPYEQYF.

This clonotype was seen a few times. This sequence joins TRBV10-3 and TRBJ2-1, with 7 bases lining up with TRBD1. Germline V lookup: CDR1 ENHRY, CDR2 SYGVKD. The CDR3 covers 11 residues. The V gene end was trimmed by 6 bases and the J gene end by 7 bases; junction bases not matched to a gene: 0. CDR3 DNA sequence: TGTGCCATCAGGGACAGGAATGAGCAGTTCTTC. It is translated as CAIRDRNEQFF.

Many counts were recorded for this clonotype. This sequence joins TRBV12-3 or TRBV12-4 and TRBJ2-1, with 7 bases lining up with TRBD1. Trimming took 5 bases from V and 1 from J; bases not matched to a gene: 8. The CDR3 contains 16 residues. CDR3 in DNA: TGTGCCAGCAGTCATAGGACAGGTTCTTCCTACAATGAGCAGTTCTTC. Translated, it gives CASSHRTGSSYNEQFF.